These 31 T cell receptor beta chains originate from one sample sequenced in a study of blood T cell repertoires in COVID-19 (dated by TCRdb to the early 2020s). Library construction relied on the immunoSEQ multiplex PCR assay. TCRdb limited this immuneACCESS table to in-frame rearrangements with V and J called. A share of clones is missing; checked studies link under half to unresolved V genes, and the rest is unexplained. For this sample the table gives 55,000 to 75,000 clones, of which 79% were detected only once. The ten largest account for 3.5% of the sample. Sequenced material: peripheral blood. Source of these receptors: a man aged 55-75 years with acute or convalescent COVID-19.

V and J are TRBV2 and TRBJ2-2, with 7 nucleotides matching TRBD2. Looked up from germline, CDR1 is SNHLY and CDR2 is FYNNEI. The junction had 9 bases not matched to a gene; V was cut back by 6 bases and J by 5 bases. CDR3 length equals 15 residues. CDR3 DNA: TGTGCCAGCAGCCTCTGGGTCGGGGGGACCGGGGAGCTGTTTTTT. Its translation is CASSLWVGGTGELFF.

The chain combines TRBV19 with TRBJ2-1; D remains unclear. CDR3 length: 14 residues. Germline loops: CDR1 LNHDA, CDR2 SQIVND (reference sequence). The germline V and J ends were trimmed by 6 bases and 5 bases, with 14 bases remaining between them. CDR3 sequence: CASRQIGLNNEQFF. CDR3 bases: TGTGCCAGTAGACAAATTGGCTTAAACAATGAGCAGTTCTTC.

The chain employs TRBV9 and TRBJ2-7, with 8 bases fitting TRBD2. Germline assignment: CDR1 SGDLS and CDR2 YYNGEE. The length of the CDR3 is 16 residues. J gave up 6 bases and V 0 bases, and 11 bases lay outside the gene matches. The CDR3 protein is CASSVGSPAGVSEQYF. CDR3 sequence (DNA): TGTGCCAGCAGCGTAGGGTCACCAGCGGGAGTTTCCGAGCAGTACTTC. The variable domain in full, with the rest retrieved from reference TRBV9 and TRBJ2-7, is DSGVTQTPKHLITATGQRVTLRCSPRSGDLSVYWYQQSLDQGLQFLIQYYNGEERAKGNILERFSAQQFPDLHSELNLSSLELGDSALYFCASSVGSPAGVSEQYFGPGTRLTVT.

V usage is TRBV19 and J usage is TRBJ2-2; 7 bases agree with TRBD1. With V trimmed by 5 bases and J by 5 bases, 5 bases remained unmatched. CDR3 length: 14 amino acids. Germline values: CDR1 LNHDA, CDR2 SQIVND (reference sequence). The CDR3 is CASSFNRGTGELFF. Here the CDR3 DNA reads TGTGCCAGTAGTTTCAACAGGGGTACCGGGGAGCTGTTTTTT. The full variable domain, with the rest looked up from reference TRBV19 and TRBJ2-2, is DGGITQSPKYLFRKEGQNVTLSCEQNLNHDAMYWYRQDPGQGLRLIYYSQIVNDFQKGDIAEGYSVSREKKESFPLTVTSAQKNPTAFYLCASSFNRGTGELFFGEGSRLTVL.

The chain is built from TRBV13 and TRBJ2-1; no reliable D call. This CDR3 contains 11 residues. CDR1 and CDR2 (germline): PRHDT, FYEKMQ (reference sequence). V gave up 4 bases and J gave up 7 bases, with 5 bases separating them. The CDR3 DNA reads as TGTGCCAGCAGCTGGGCGAATGAGCAGTTCTTC. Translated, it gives CASSWANEQFF.

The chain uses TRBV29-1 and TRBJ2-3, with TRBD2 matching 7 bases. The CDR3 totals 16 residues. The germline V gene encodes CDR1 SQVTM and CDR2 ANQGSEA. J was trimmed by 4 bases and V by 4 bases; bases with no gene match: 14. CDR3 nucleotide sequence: TGCAGCGTTGCTGACGCCTTCGCGGGAGTTGCAGATACGCAGTATTTT. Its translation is CSVADAFAGVADTQYF.

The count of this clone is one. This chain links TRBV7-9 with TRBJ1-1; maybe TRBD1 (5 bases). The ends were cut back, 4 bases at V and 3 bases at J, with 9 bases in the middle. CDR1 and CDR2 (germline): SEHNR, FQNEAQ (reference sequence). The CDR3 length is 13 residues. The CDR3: CASSSQGDTEAFF. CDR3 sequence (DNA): TGTGCCAGCAGCTCCCAGGGTGACACTGAAGCTTTCTTT.

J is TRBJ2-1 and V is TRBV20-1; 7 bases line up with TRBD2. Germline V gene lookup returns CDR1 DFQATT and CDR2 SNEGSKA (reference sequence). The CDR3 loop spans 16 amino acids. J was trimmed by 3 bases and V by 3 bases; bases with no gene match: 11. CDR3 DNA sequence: TGCAGTGCTAGTAGTTGGCTAGCGGATAGCTACAATGAGCAGTTCTTC. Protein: CSASSWLADSYNEQFF.

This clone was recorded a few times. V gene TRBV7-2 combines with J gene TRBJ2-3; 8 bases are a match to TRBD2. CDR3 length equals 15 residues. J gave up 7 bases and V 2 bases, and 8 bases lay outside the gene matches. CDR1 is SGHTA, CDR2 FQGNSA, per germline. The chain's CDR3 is CASSLLGLVTHTQYF. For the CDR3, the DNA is TGTGCCAGCAGCTTACTGGGACTAGTCACCCATACGCAGTATTTT.

The CDR3 here is CASSLAPGNTIYF. DNA for the CDR3: TGTGCCAGCAGTTTGGCCCCTGGAAACACCATATATTTT. The rearrangement joins TRBV27 to TRBJ1-3; D ambiguous. Germline V CDR1 and CDR2: MNHEY, SMNVEV (reference sequence). V was shortened by 3 bases and J by 2 bases, with 5 bases between the two germline ends. This CDR3 has 13 amino acids.

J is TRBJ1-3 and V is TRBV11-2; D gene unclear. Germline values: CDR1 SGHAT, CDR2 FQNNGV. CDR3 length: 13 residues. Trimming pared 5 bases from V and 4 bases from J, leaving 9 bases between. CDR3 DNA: TGTGCCAGCAGCCGTGGCGGAGGAAACACCATATATTTT. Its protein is CASSRGGGNTIYF.

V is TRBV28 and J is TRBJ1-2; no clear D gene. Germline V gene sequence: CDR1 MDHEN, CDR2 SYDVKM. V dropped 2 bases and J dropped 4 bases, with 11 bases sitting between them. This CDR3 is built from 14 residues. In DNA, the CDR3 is TGTGCCAGCAGTTTAACGCACACCCCCTATGGCTACACCTTC. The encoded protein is CASSLTHTPYGYTF.

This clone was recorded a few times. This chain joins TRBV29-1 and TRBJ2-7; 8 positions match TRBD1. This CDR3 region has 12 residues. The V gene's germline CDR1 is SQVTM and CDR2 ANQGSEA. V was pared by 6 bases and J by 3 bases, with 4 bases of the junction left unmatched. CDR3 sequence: CSVRQGNYEQYF. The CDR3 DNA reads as TGCAGCGTCAGACAGGGGAACTACGAGCAGTACTTC.

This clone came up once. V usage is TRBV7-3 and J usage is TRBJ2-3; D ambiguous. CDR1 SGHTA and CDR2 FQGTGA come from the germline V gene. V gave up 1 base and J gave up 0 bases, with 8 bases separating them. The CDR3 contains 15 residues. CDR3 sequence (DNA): TGTGCCAGCAGCTTAAGTCCCGGGAGCACAGATACGCAGTATTTT. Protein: CASSLSPGSTDTQYF.

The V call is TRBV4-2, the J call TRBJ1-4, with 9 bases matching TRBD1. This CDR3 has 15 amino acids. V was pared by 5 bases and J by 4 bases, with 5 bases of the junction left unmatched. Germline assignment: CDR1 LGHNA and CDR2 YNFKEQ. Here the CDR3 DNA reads TGTGCCAGCAGCTATGGGACAGGGCGTAATGAAAAACTGTTTTTT. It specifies CASSYGTGRNEKLFF.

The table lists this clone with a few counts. This CDR3 is CASRTGYGQRQFF. For the CDR3, the DNA is TGTGCCAGTAGGACAGGGTATGGTCAAAGGCAGTTCTTC. The chain recombines TRBV28 with TRBJ2-1; TRBD1 matches 8 bases. The V gene's germline CDR1 is MDHEN and CDR2 SYDVKM. With 9 bases clipped from V and 12 bases from J, the junction kept 13 bases outside the gene matches. The CDR3 covers 13 residues.

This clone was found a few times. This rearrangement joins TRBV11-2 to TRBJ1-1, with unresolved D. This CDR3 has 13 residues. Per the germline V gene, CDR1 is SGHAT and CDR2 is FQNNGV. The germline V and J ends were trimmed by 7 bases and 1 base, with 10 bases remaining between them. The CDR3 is CASKLSGNTEAFF. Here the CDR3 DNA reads TGTGCCAGCAAACTTTCCGGGAACACTGAAGCTTTCTTT.

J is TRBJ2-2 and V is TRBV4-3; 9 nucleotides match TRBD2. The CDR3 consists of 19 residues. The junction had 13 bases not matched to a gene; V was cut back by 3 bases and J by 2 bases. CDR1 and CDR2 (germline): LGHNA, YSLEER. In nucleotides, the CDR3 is TGCGCCAGCAGCCACTACCTGGGGAGTAGCGGGAGTAACACCGGGGAGCTGTTTTTT. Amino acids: CASSHYLGSSGSNTGELFF.

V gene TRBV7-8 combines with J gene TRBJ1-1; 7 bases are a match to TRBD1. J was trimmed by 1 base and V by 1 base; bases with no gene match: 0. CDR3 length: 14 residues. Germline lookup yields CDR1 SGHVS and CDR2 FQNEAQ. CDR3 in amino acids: CASSLGTGNTEAFF. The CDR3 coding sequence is TGTGCCAGCAGCTTAGGGACAGGGAACACTGAAGCTTTCTTT.

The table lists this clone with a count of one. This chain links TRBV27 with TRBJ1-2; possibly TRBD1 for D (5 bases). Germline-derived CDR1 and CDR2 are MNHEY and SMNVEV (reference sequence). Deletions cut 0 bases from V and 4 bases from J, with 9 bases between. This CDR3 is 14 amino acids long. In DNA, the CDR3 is TGTGCCAGCAGTTTATCGGGGGGGACCTATGGCTACACCTTC. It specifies CASSLSGGTYGYTF.

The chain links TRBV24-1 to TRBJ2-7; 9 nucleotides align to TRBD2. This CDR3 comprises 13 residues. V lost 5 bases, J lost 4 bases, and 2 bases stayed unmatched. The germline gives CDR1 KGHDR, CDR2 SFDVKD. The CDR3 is CATSAREGYEQYF. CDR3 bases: TGTGCCACCAGTGCGCGGGAGGGGTACGAGCAGTACTTC.

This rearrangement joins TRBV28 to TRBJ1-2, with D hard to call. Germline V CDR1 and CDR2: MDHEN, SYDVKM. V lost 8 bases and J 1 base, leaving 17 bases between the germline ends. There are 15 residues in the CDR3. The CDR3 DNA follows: TGTGCCAGCCTTGTTCCCAATACGGGTAACTATGGCTACACCTTC. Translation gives CASLVPNTGNYGYTF.

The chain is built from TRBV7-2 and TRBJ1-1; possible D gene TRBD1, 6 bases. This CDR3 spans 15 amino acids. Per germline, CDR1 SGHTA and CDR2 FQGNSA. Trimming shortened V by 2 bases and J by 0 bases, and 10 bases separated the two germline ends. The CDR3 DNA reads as TGTGCCAGCAGCTTAATGACAGGCATGAACACTGAAGCTTTCTTT. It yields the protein CASSLMTGMNTEAFF.

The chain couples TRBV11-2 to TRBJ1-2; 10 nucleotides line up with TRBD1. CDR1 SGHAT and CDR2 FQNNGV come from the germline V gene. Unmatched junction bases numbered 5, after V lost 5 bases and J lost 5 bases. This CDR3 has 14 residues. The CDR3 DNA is TGTGCCAGCAGCCGTCGGACAGGGGGATATGGCTACACCTTC. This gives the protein CASSRRTGGYGYTF. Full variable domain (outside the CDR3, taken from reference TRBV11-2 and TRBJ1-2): EAGVAQSPRYKIIEKRQSVAFWCNPISGHATLYWYQQILGQGPKLLIQFQNNGVVDDSQLPKDRFSAERLKGVDSTLKIQPAKLEDSAVYLCASSRRTGGYGYTFGSGTRLTVV.

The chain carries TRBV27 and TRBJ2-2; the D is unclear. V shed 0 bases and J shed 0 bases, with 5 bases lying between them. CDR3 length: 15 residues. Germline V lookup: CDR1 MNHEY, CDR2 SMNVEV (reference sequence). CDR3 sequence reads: CASSLSTANTGELFF. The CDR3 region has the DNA TGTGCCAGCAGTTTATCCACTGCGAACACCGGGGAGCTGTTTTTT.

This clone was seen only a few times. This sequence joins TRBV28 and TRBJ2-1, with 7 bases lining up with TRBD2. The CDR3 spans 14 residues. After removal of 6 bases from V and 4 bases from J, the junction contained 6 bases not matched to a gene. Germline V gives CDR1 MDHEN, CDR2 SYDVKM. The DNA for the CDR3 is TGTGCCAGCAGAACACTAGCGAGTTACAATGAGCAGTTCTTC. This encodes CASRTLASYNEQFF.

The CDR3 protein is CATRGTGGSNYGYTF. The CDR3 DNA sequence: TGTGCCACCAGAGGGACAGGGGGCTCTAACTATGGCTACACCTTC. This chain connects TRBV24-1 to TRBJ1-2, with 12 bases lining up with TRBD1. J gave up 0 bases and V 7 bases, and 2 bases lay outside the gene matches. The CDR3 spans 15 residues. CDR1 is KGHDR and CDR2 is SFDVKD in the germline V gene.

The CDR3 spells CASSLSPGTNEKLFF. Written as DNA, the CDR3 is TGCGCCAGCAGCTTGTCGCCAGGGACTAATGAAAAACTGTTTTTT. The rearrangement joins TRBV5-1 to TRBJ1-4; D is possibly TRBD1 (5 bases). Trimming took off 1 base at V and 2 bases at J, with 9 bases between the two ends. Germline V gene lookup returns CDR1 SGHRS and CDR2 YFSETQ. The CDR3 runs to 15 residues.

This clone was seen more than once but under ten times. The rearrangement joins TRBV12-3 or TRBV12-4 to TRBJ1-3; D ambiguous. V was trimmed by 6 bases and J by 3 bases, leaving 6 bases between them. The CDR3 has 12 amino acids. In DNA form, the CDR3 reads TGTGCCAGCAGCCTCGGTGGAAACACCATATATTTT. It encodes CASSLGGNTIYF.

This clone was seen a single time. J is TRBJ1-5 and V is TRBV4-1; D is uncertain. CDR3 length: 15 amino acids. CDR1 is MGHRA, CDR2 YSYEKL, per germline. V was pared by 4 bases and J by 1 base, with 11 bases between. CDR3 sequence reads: CASSLSTHSNQPQHF. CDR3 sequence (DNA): TGCGCCAGCAGCCTATCGACACACAGCAATCAGCCCCAGCATTTT.

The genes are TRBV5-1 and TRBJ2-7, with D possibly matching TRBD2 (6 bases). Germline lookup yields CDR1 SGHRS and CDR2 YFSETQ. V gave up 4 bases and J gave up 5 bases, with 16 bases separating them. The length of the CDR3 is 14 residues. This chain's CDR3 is CASSRESGEDEQYF. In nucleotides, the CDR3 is TGCGCCAGCAGCCGGGAGTCGGGCGAGGACGAGCAGTACTTC.